These 3 T cell receptor beta chains share one sample of origin, sequenced in a study of regulatory T cells in long-lasting Graves disease. Regarding time point: newly diagnosed GD, antithyroid drugs for less than 3 months. Generation of the TCR library employed RNA extracted from PBMCs. iRepertoire HTBI primers and Arm-PCR of CDR3 regions built TCR beta libraries. Each CDR3 protein is one row after TCRdb ran MiXCR on the multiplex PCR reads. The data show approximately 400,000 distinct CDR3 sequences, with 15% to 19% seen just once and approximately 22% held by the top ten. Sequenced here: peripheral blood mononuclear cells (PBMCs), sampled at new diagnosis, from a patient treated with antithyroid drugs. These receptors all stem from a female donor with Graves disease.

V gene TRBV10-3 combines with J gene TRBJ1-1; no definite D call. V was clipped by 2 bases and J by 7 bases, with 5 bases between them. The CDR3 covers 11 residues. The V gene's germline CDR1 is ENHRY and CDR2 SYGVKD. The CDR3 DNA reads TGTGCCATCAGTGAGGGCGGTGAAGCTTTCTTT. This sequence encodes CAISEGGEAFF.

The chain carries TRBV20-1 and TRBJ1-5, with TRBD1 matching 8 bases. Unmatched junction bases numbered 4, after V lost 3 bases and J lost 6 bases. CDR1 and CDR2 from the germline V gene are DFQATT and SNEGSKA (reference sequence). This CDR3 contains 13 residues. In DNA form, the CDR3 reads TGCAGTGCTAGGGACAGGGCCGGTCAGCCCCAGCATTTT. It codes for CSARDRAGQPQHF.

In this sample, this clonotype turned up many times. The V gene is TRBV30, the J gene TRBJ2-1; D unresolved. The CDR3 length is 16 residues. V was shortened by 0 bases and J by 10 bases, with 22 bases between the two germline ends. Germline CDR1 reads GTSNPN; CDR2 reads SVGIG (reference sequence). The DNA of the CDR3 is TGTGCCTGGAGTGTATCTTTTTCGATAACCCAATGGGAGCAGTTCTTC. Its protein product is CAWSVSFSITQWEQFF.